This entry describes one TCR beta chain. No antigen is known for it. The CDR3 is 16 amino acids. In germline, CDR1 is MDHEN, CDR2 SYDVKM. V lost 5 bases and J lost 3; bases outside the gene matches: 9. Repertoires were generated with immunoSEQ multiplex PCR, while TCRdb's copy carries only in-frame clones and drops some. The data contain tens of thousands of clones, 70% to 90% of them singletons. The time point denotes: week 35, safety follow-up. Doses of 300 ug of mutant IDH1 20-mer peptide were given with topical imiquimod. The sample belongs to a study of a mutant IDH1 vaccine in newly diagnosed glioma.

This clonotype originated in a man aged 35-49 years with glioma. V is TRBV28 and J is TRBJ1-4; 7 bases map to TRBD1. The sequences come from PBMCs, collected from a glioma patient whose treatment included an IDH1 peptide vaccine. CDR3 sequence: CASSLGGGVANEKLFF. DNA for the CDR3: TGTGCCAGCAGTCTAGGAGGGGGCGTCGCTAATGAAAAACTGTTTTTT.